This TCR beta chain was recovered during a study of T cell responses to AZD1222 COVID-19 vaccine. The V gene's germline CDR1 is SGHDT and CDR2 YYEEEE. With V trimmed by 4 bases and J by 3 bases, 6 bases remained unmatched. CDR3 length equals 14 residues. For this clone: As yet, its antigen is unknown.

The method was immunoSEQ multiplex PCR; TCRdb's version includes in-frame clones alone and lacks a portion of them. The sample lists fewer than 130,000 clones; 81% were seen once. Findings and caveats of the study: Seropositive at baseline were only a handful of AZD1222 recipients. Nearly half of spike-specific TCRs reportedly target variant regions that are unmutated in the B.1.351 and B.1.1.7 variants. The donor group comprised mostly white British people and more females; the analysis possibly underestimated clonal diversity. Spike-specific TCR breadth rose after two AZD1222 doses, and depth rose as well.

The sample consisted of peripheral blood, taken on day 0 of AZD1222 vaccination. The receptor's source is an adult in good health. This chain links TRBV5-6 with TRBJ1-1; the match to TRBD1 covers 7 bases. DNA of the CDR3: TGTGCCAGCAGCATCGGGACAGCCTACACTGAAGCTTTCTTT. Protein sequence: CASSIGTAYTEAFF.